This T cell receptor (beta chain) was captured by sequencing in a study of blood T cell repertoires in COVID-19. Using immunoSEQ multiplex PCR, the repertoire was profiled, and TCRdb retains in-frame clones only, with some absent. The sample lists approximately 200,000 clones, roughly 87% occurring once. This clonotype was sampled from a woman aged 30 to 39 who had recovered from COVID-19. The sequenced sample consisted of PBMCs or T cells enriched from blood (not recorded which).

CDR3 loop: CASSLVLAGYEQYF. CDR3 sequence (DNA): TGTGCCAGCAGCTTAGTTCTAGCGGGGTACGAGCAGTACTTC. This chain links TRBV7-6 with TRBJ2-7; 9 bases agree with TRBD2. Germline loops: CDR1 SGHVS, CDR2 FNYEAQ. J was trimmed by 4 bases and V by 1 base; bases with no gene match: 2. The CDR3 runs to 14 residues.